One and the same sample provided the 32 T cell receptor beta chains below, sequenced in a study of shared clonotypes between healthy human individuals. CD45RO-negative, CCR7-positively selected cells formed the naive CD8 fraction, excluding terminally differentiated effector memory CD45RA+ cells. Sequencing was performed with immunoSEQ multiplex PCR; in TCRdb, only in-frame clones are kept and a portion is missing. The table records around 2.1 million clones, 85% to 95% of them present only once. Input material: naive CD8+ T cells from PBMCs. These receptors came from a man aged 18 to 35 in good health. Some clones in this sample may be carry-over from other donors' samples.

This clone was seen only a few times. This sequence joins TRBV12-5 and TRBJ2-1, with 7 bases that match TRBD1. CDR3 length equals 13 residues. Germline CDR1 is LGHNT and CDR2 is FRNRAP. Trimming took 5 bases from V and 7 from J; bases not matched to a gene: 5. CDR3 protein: CASGMEQGNEQFF. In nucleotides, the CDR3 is TGTGCTAGTGGTATGGAACAGGGGAATGAGCAGTTCTTC.

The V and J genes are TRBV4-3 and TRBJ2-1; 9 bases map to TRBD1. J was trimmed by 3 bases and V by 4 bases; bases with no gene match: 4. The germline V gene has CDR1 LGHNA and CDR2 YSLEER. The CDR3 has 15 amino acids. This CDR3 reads CASSPVTGGYNEQFF. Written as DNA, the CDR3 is TGCGCCAGCAGCCCGGTGACAGGGGGCTACAATGAGCAGTTCTTC.

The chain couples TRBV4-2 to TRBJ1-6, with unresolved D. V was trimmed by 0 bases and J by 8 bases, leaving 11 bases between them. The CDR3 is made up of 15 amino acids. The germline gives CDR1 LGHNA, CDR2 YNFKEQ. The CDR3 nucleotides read TGTGCCAGCAGCCAAGAAGAGACCTGGCATTCACCCCTCCACTTT. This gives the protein CASSQEETWHSPLHF.

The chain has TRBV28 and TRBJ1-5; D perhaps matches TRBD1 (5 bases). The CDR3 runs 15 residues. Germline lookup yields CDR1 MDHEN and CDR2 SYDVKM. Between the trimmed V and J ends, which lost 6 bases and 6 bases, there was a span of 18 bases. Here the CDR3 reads CASRIIRQTGQPQHF. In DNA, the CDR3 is TGTGCCAGCAGAATCATTAGACAGACCGGTCAGCCCCAGCATTTT.

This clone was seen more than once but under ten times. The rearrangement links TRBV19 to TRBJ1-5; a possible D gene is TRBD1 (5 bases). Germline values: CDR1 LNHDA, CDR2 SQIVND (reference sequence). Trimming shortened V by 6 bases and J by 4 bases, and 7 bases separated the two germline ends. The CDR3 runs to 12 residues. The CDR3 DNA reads TGTGCCAGTAGGACAGAGAATCAGCCCCAGCATTTT. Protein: CASRTENQPQHF.

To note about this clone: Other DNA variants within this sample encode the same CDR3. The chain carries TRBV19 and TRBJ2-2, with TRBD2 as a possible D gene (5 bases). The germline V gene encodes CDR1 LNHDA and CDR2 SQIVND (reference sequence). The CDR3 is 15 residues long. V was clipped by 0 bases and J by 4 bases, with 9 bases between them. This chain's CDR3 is CASSIDRGPTGELFF. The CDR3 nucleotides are TGTGCCAGTAGTATAGATCGGGGTCCCACCGGGGAGCTGTTTTTT.

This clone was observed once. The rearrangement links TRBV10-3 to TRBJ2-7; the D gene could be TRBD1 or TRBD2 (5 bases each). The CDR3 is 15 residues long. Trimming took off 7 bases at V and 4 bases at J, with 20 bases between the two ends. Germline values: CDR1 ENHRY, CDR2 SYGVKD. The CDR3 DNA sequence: TGTGCCATCATCGACACGAGGGGTAGCCCGTACGAGCAGTACTTC. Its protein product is CAIIDTRGSPYEQYF.

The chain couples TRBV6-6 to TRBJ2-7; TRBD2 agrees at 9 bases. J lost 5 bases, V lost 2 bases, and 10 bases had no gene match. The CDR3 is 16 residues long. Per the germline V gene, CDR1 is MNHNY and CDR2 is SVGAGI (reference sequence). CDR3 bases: TGTGCCAGCAGTTACCGGGCGGGAGGGCCTAATAACGAGCAGTACTTC. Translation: CASSYRAGGPNNEQYF.

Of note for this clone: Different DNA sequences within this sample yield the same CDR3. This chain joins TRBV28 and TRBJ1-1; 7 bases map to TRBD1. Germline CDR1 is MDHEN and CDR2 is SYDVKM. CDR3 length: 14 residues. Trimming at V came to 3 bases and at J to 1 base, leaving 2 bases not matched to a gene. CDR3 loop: CASSLGDRNTEAFF. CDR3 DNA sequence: TGTGCCAGCAGTTTGGGGGACAGGAACACTGAAGCTTTCTTT. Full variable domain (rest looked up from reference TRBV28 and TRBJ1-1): DVKVTQSSRYLVKRTGEKVFLECVQDMDHENMFWYRQDPGLGLRLIYFSYDVKMKEKGDIPEGYSVSREKKERFSLILESASTNQTSMYLCASSLGDRNTEAFFGQGTRLTVV.

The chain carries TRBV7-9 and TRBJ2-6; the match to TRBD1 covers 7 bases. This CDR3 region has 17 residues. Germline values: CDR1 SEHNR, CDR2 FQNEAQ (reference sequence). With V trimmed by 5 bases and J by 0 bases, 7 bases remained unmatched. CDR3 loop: CASSPRDSRSGANVLTF. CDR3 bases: TGTGCCAGCAGCCCCCGGGACAGCCGCTCTGGGGCCAACGTCCTGACTTTC.

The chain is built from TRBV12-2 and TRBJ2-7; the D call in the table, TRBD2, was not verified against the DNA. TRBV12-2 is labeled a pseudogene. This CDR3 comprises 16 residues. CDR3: CASRKETSGRPYEQYF. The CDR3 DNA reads TGTGCAAGTCGCAAAGAGACTAGCGGGAGACCCTACGAGCAGTACTTC.

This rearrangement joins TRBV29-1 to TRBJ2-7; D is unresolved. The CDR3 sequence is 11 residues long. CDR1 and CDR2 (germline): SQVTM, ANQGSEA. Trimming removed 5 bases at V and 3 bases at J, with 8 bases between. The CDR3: CSVLNDYEQYF. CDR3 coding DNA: TGCAGCGTTTTGAATGACTACGAGCAGTACTTC.

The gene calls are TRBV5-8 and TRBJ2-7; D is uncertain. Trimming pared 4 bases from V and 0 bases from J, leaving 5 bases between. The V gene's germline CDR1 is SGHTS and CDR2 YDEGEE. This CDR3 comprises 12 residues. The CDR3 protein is CASSKDSYEQYF. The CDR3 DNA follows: TGTGCCAGCAGCAAAGACTCCTACGAGCAGTACTTC. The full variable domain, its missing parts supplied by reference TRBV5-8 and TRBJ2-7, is EAGVTQSPTHLIKTRGQQATLRCSPISGHTSVYWYQQALGLGLQFLLWYDEGEERNRGNFPPRFSGRQFPNYSSELNVNALELEDSALYLCASSKDSYEQYFGPGTRLTVT.

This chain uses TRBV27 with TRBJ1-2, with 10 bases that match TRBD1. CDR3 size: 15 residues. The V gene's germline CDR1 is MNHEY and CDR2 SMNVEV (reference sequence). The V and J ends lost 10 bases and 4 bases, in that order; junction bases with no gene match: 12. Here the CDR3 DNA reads TGTGCCACCAAGCCCGGGACAGGGGTTATCTATGGCTACACCTTC. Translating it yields CATKPGTGVIYGYTF.

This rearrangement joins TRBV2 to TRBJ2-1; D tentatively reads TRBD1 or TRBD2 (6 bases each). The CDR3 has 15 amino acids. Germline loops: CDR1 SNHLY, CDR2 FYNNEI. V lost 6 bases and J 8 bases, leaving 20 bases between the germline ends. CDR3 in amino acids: CASSKGGRQSHEQFF. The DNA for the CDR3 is TGTGCCAGCAGCAAGGGGGGACGCCAGTCCCATGAGCAGTTCTTC.

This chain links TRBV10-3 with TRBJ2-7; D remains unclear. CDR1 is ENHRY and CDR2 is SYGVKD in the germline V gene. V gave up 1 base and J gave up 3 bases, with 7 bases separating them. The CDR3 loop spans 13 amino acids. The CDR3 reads CAISEFGGYEQYF. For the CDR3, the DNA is TGTGCCATCAGTGAGTTCGGCGGCTACGAGCAGTACTTC.

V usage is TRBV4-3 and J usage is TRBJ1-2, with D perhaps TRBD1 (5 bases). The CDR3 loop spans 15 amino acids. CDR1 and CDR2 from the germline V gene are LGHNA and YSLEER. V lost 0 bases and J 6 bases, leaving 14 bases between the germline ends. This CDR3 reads CASSQDLGGGDGYTF. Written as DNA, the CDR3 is TGCGCCAGCAGCCAAGATCTCGGGGGAGGCGATGGCTACACCTTC.

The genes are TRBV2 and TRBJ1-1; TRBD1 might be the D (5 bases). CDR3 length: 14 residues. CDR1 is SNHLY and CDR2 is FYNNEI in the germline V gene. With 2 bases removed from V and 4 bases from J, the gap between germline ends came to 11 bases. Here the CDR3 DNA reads TGTGCCAGCAGTGAAAGACAGTCTTTCACTGAAGCTTTCTTT. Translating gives CASSERQSFTEAFF.

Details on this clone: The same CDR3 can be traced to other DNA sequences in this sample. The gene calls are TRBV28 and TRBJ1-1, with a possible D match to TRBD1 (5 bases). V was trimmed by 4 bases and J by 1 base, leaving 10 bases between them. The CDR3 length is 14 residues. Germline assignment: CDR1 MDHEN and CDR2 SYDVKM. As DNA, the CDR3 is TGTGCCAGCAGTTCTAGGGGCCGGAACACTGAAGCTTTCTTT. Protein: CASSSRGRNTEAFF.

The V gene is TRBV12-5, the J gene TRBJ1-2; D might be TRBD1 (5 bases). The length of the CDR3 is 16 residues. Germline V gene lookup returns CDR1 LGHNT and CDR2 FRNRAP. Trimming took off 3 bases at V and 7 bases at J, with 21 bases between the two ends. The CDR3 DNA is TGTGCTAGTGGTTTTCAACCGATAGCGGGGGAGGCTGGCTACACCTTC. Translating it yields CASGFQPIAGEAGYTF.

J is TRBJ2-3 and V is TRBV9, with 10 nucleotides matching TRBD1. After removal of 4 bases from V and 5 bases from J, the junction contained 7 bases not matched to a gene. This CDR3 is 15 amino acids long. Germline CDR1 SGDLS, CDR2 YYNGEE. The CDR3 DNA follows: TGTGCCAGCAGCACCGACAGGGGGCAGGAAGATACGCAGTATTTT. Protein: CASSTDRGQEDTQYF.

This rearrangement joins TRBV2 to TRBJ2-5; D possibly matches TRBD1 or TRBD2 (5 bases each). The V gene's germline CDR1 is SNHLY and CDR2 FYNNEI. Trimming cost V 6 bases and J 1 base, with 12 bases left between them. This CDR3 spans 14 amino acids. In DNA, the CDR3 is TGTGCCAGCAGCACCGGGACGCGCCAAGAGACCCAGTACTTC. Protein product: CASSTGTRQETQYF.

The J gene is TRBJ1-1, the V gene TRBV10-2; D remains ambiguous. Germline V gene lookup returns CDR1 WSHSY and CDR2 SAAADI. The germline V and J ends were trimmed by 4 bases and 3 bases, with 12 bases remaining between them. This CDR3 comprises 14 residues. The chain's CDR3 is CASSAGPSDTEAFF. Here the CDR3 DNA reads TGCGCCAGCAGTGCGGGCCCCAGCGACACTGAAGCTTTCTTT.

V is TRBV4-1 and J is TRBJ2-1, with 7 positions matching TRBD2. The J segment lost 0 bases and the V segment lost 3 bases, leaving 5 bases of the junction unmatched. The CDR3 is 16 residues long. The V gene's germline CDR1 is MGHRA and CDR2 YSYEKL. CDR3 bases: TGCGCCAGCAGCCAGCAACTAGCGAACTCCTACAATGAGCAGTTCTTC. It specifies CASSQQLANSYNEQFF.

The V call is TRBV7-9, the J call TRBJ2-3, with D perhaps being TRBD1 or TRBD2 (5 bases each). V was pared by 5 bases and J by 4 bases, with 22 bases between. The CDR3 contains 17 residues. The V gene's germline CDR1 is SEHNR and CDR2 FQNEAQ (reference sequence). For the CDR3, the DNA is TGTGCCAGCAGCCCAGGTGGTGGGCGGAGAGGGGCAGATACGCAGTATTTT. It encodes CASSPGGGRRGADTQYF.

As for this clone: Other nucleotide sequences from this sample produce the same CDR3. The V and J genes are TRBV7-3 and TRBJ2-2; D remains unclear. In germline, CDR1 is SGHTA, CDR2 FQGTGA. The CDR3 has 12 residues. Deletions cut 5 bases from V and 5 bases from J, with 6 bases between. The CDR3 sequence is CASSPGTGELFF. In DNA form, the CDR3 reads TGTGCCAGCAGCCCGGGTACCGGGGAGCTGTTTTTT.

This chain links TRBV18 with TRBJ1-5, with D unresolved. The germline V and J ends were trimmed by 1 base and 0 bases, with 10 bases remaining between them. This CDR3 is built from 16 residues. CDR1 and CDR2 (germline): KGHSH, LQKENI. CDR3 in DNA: TGTGCCAGCTCACCACAGGGAAGGTATAGCAATCAGCCCCAGCATTTT. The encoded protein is CASSPQGRYSNQPQHF.

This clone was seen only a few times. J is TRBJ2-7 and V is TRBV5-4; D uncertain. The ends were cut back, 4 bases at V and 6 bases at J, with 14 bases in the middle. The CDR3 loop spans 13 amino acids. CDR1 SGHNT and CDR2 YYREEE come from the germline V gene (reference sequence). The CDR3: CASSPPPGSEQYF. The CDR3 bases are TGTGCCAGCAGCCCTCCCCCAGGTTCCGAGCAGTACTTC.

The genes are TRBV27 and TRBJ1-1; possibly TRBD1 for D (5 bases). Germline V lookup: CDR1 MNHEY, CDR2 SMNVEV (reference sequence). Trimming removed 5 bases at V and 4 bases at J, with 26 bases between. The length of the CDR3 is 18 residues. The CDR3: CASSVLLRDGALATEAFF. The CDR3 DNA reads TGTGCCAGCAGTGTCCTCCTCCGGGACGGGGCTTTGGCCACTGAAGCTTTCTTT.

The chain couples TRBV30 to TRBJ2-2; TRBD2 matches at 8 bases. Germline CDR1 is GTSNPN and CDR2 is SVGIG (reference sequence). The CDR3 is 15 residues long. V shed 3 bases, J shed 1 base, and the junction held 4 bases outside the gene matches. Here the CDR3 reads CAWRGLGVNTGELFF. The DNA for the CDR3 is TGTGCCTGGAGGGGACTAGGGGTGAACACCGGGGAGCTGTTTTTT.

The chain's CDR3 is CASSVVTGDEQYF. For the CDR3, the DNA is TGTGCCAGCAGCGTAGTAACGGGGGACGAGCAGTACTTC. The rearrangement links TRBV9 to TRBJ2-7; possibly TRBD2 for D (6 bases). The CDR3 contains 13 residues. Between the trimmed V and J ends, which lost 0 bases and 5 bases, there was a span of 9 bases. Germline-derived CDR1 and CDR2 are SGDLS and YYNGEE.

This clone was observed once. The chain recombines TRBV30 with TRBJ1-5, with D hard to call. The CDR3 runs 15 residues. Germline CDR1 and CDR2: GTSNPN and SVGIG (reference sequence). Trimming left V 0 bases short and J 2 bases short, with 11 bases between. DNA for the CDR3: TGTGCCTGGAGTGTACGGACGGCCGGCAATCAGCCCCAGCATTTT. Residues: CAWSVRTAGNQPQHF.